This T cell receptor beta chain came from a study of T cells in Graves' hyperthyroidism and ophthalmopathy. Study-level results: Blood shared most expanded thyroid clonotypes above 0.001.

There are many counts of this clonotype. Its antigen is currently unknown. For Graves' hyperthyroidism to be stable, ophthalmopathy could not progress within 18 months. Pregnant or lactating patients were excluded, as were those with uncontrolled infection or other autoimmune disease. Each diagnosis drew on symptoms, thyroxine, TRAb, thyroid ultrasound and orbital computed tomography findings. The CDR3 has 12 amino acids. V shed 1 base and J shed 8 bases, with 7 bases lying between them. The investigators amplified TCR beta CDR3 regions from RNA transcripts. Initially, a first-round RT-PCR of the TCR CDR3 employed the HTBI primer set. TCRdb reprocessed the multiplex PCR reads via MiXCR and lists one record per CDR3 protein. The table includes roughly 300,000 distinct CDR3 sequences, approximately 14% detected once.

Sequencing was carried out using blood. The clonotype comes from a woman in her 30s with Graves' hyperthyroidism. The chain has TRBV12-3 or TRBV12-4 and TRBJ2-3; no clear D gene. CDR3 sequence reads: CASSLVGSTQYF. CDR3 DNA: TGTGCCAGCAGTTTAGTGGGCTCTACGCAGTATTTT.